This T cell receptor beta chain was recorded in a study of blood T cell repertoires in COVID-19. Across the whole study: COVID-19 samples from acute and convalescent phases originated in the United States, Italy and Spain. T cells, B-cell-depleted T cells, or PBMCs supplied cDNA or gDNA.

As for this clone: The junction departs from germline at one end; a sequencing error may be responsible. Other DNA sequences of this sample code for an identical CDR3.

In the source study's methods: Reference gene primer amplification gave nucleated cell count estimates. Libraries were prepared by immunoSEQ multiplex PCR; TCRdb keeps only in-frame clonotypes and omits some of them. Clone size and V and J calls were adopted from that table, with D and trimming inferred from the DNA. The repertoire includes 270,000 or so clones, roughly 89% of them detected once, and about 5% sits in the top ten. The CDR3 contains 13 residues. CDR1 and CDR2 from the germline V gene are SGHRS and YFSETQ. The chain is built from TRBV5-1 and TRBJ2-3; D remains unclear. Sequencing input: peripheral blood. The receptor comes from a man aged 40-49 years with acute or convalescent COVID-19. CDR3 loop: CASSFRDTDTQYF. The CDR3 coding sequence is TGCGCCAGCAGCTTCAGAGACACAGACACGCAGTATTTT. Supplemented by reference TRBV5-1 and TRBJ2-3, the full variable domain reads KAGVTQTPRYLIKTRGQQVTLSCSPISGHRSVSWYQQTPGQGLQFLFEYFSETQRNKGNFPGRFSGRQFSNSRSEMNVSTLELGDSALYLCASSFRDTDTQYFGPGTRLTVL.